The TCR beta chain under discussion was sequenced for a study of cytomegalovirus exposure and HLA in healthy donors. Overall study findings and caveats: There were some V segments, including TRBV6-2 and TRBV6-3, excluded as indistinguishable. Accurate prediction of most subjects' HLA-A and HLA-B alleles from TCR beta sequences was reported. With DRB1 most and HLA-C fewest, TCR association rates differed between HLA loci in a later analysis. With high specificity and sensitivity, the classifier reportedly diagnosed cytomegalovirus status.

Primers included in the PCR were 60 Vbeta and 13 Jbeta primers. Method: immunoSEQ multiplex PCR; TCRdb's copy keeps in-frame clones and lacks some. Seen here are some 190,000 clones, 82% observed once, and the top ten hold more than 1.5%. Points on this clone: Its target is unknown.

The V gene's germline CDR1 is SGHVS and CDR2 FNYEAQ. The J segment lost 5 bases and the V segment lost 5 bases, leaving 3 bases of the junction unmatched. This CDR3 has 14 amino acids. The sequence came from a man aged 40-50 years in good health and CMV-seronegative. The chain has TRBV7-6 and TRBJ1-5; 10 positions match TRBD1. The source material was PBMCs. This CDR3 reads CASSLTGGDQPQHF. CDR3 DNA: TGTGCCAGCAGCCTGACAGGGGGCGATCAGCCCCAGCATTTT.